A selection of T cell receptor beta chains follows, all from one sample in a study of blood T cell repertoires in COVID-19. Only in-frame clones appear in the TCRdb table, and some are missing; sequencing was by immunoSEQ multiplex PCR. The sample carries hundreds of thousands of clones, roughly 90% recorded once. The sequenced sample consisted of peripheral blood. All receptors derive from a man younger than 35 with COVID-19, enrolled during active disease. CDR3s include the opening cysteine and the closing phenylalanine or tryptophan. A D gene is named only where the DNA matches it firmly. Where a row states a size, it is once, few, many or the class of an expanded clone; other rows omit it.

NA	NA	TRBJ1-5	TRBV18	TGTGCCAGCTCACCAGGAGGGTATGATCAGCCCCAGCATTTT	CASSPGGYDQPQHF
NA	TRBD2	TRBJ2-2	TRBV3-1/TRBV3-2	TGTGCCAGCAGCCGCCTACTAGCGGGAGGGCCCCCCGGGGAGCTGTTTTTT	CASSRLLAGGPPGELFF
NA	TRBD1	TRBJ1-6	TRBV4-2	TGTGCCAGCAGCCAAAGGGAGACAGGGGATAATTCACCCCTCCACTTT	CASSQRETGDNSPLHF
NA	NA	TRBJ2-7	TRBV3-1/TRBV3-2	TGTGCCAGCCGGGGATCTTTCCACGAGCAGTACTTC	CASRGSFHEQYF
NA	TRBD2	TRBJ2-6	TRBV9	TGTGTCAGCAGCTCCCAGCGGGAGGGGGGTTCTGGGGCCAACGTCCTGACTTTC	CVSSSQREGGSGANVLTF
NA	NA	TRBJ1-2	TRBV12-3/TRBV12-4	TGTGCCAGCAGTTTATCCAATTCCGGCTACACCTTC	CASSLSNSGYTF
few	TRBD1	TRBJ1-6	TRBV4-1	TGCGCCAGCAGCCACCCTGGAAGACAGGGGAATTCACCCCTCCACTTT	CASSHPGRQGNSPLHF
NA	NA	TRBJ1-1	TRBV18	TGTGCCAGCTCGCCAAAACAGGTACTGGTGAACACTGAAGCTTTCTTT	CASSPKQVLVNTEAFF
NA	NA	TRBJ2-6	TRBV2	TGTGCCAGCAGTGAATGGACATCTGGGGCCAACGTCCTGACTTTC	CASSEWTSGANVLTF
NA	TRBD2	TRBJ2-3	TRBV29-1	TGCAGCGTGTGGACTAGCGGGGTGGCAGATACGCAGTATTTT	CSVWTSGVADTQYF
once	TRBD2	TRBJ2-7	TRBV2	TGTGCCAGCAGGCTAGCGGGGGACCCACTCGAGCAGTACTTC	CASRLAGDPLEQYF
NA	TRBD1	TRBJ1-4	TRBV5-1	TGCGCCAGCAGCTTCCAGGGGGGTGATGAAAAACTGTTTTTT	CASSFQGGDEKLFF
NA	TRBD2	TRBJ2-7	TRBV5-6	TGTGCCAGCAGCTCGGGACTAGCGGTATACGAGCAGTACTTC	CASSSGLAVYEQYF
NA	NA	TRBJ2-3	TRBV30	TGTGCCTGGAACGACCTCCGGGAGACAGCGGATACGCAGTATTTT	CAWNDLRETADTQYF
NA	NA	TRBJ1-1	TRBV6-5	TGTGCCAGCACCTGGGGGGTCGACACTGAAGCTTTCTTT	CASTWGVDTEAFF
few	NA	TRBJ2-2	TRBV24-1	TGTGCCACCAGTGATTTGAACGGAGCGAACACCGGGGAGCTGTTTTTT	CATSDLNGANTGELFF
NA	TRBD2	TRBJ2-2	TRBV19	TGTGCCAGTAGTATGAATGGACTAGCGGGAGAAAGAGGGGAGCTGTTTTTT	CASSMNGLAGERGELFF
few	NA	TRBJ1-1	TRBV2	TGTGCCAGCAAGAAGGACAGGAACACTGAAGCTTTCTTT	CASKKDRNTEAFF
NA	NA	TRBJ1-2	TRBV2	TGTGCCAGCATAGGGAGACACTCGGGGGGTTATGGCTACACCTTC	CASIGRHSGGYGYTF
NA	NA	TRBJ2-3	TRBV18	TGTGCCAGCTCACCACGCGGGCACTCCACTAGCACAGATACGCAGTATTTT	CASSPRGHSTSTDTQYF
NA	NA	TRBJ1-1	TRBV2	TGTGCCAGCAGTGCGGGGGGAAACGGGGAAGCTTTCTTT	CASSAGGNGEAFF
NA	NA	TRBJ2-7	TRBV6-5	TGTGCCAGCGCGCTCTCCTACGAGCAGTACTTC	CASALSYEQYF
NA	TRBD1	TRBJ1-5	TRBV2	TGTGCCAGCACCGAGGGGGCAGGCGACCAGCCCCAGCATTTT	CASTEGAGDQPQHF
NA	NA	TRBJ2-7	TRBV7-9	TGTGCCAGCAGCTTCGTAGGGGTAGAGCAGTACTTC	CASSFVGVEQYF
NA	NA	TRBJ2-7	TRBV10-3	TGTGCCATCAGTGAGGGGGCTCGAAACGAGCAGTACTTC	CAISEGARNEQYF
NA	TRBD2	TRBJ2-2	TRBV23-1	TGCGCCAGCAGTGGGGTGCGGGGGGGTCATGGTGCCGGGGAGCTGTTTTTT	CASSGVRGGHGAGELFF
NA	NA	TRBJ2-7	TRBV7-9	TGTGCCAGCAGGGCCGGGACTGGGGCCTACGAGCAGTACTTC	CASRAGTGAYEQYF